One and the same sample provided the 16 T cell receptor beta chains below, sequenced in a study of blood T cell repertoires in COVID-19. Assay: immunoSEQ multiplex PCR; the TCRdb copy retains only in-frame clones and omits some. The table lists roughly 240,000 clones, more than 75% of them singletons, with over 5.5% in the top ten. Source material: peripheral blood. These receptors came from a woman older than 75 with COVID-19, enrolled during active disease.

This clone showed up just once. CDR3 DNA: TGTGCCAGCAGCTTCAGACTCATTGCGGCCCGCGGAGATTCACCCCTCCACTTT. It yields the protein CASSFRLIAARGDSPLHF. The chain employs TRBV5-6 and TRBJ1-6; D unclear. Trimming took 2 bases from V and 8 from J, leaving 23 bases between them. The V gene's germline CDR1 is SGHDT and CDR2 YYEEEE. This CDR3 contains 18 residues.

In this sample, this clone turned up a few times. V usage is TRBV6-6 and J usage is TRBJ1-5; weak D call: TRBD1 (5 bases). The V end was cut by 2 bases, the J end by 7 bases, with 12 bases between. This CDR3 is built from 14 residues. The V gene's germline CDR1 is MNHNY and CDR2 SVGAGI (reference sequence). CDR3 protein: CASSYPGLEQPQHF. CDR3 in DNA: TGTGCCAGCAGTTACCCAGGGCTTGAGCAGCCCCAGCATTTT.

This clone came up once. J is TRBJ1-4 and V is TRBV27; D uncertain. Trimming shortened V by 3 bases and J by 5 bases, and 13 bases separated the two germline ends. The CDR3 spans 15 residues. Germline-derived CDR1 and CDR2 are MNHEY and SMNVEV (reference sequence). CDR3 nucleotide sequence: TGTGCCAGCAGTTTCAGCGGTTACCGAAATGAAAAACTGTTTTTT. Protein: CASSFSGYRNEKLFF.

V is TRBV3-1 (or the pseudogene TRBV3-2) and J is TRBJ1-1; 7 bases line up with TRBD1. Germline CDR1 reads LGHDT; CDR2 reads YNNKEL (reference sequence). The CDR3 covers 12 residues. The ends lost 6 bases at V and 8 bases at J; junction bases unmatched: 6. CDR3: CASSRNRGEAFF. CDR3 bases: TGTGCCAGCAGTCGAAACAGGGGAGAAGCTTTCTTT.

Written as DNA, the CDR3 is TGTGCCAGCAGCCGTACCTACAATGAGCAGTTCTTC. This codes for CASSRTYNEQFF. The chain employs TRBV28 and TRBJ2-1; unclear D gene. The V gene lost 6 bases and the J gene lost 2 bases, with 5 bases spanning the gap. This CDR3 contains 12 residues. Germline CDR1 reads MDHEN; CDR2 reads SYDVKM.

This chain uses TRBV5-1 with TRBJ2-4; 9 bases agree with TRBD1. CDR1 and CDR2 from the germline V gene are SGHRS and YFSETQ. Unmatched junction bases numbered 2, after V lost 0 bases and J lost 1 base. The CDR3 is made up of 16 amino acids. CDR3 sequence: CASSLGDRVAKNIQYF. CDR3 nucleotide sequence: TGCGCCAGCAGCTTGGGGGACAGGGTGGCCAAAAACATTCAGTACTTC.

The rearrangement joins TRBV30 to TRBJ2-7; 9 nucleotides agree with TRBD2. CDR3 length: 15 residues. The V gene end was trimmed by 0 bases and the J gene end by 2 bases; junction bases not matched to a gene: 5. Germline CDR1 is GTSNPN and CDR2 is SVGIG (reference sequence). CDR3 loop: CAWSVAGGSTYEQYF. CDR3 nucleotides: TGTGCCTGGAGTGTAGCGGGGGGTTCAACCTACGAGCAGTACTTC.

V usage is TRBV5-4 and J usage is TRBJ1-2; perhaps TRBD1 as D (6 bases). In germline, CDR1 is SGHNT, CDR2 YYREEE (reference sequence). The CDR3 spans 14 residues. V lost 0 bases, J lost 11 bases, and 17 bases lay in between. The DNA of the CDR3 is TGTGCCAGCAGCTTGGAAGGGGGGGAGAAGATTTACACCTTC. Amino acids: CASSLEGGEKIYTF.

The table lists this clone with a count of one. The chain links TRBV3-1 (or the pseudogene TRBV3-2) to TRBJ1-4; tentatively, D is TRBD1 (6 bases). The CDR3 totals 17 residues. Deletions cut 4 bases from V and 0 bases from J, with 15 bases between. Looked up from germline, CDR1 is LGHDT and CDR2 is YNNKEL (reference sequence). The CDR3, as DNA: TGTGCCAGCAGCCCCTCTCGGGGGGGCGCAACTAATGAAAAACTGTTTTTT. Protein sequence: CASSPSRGGATNEKLFF.

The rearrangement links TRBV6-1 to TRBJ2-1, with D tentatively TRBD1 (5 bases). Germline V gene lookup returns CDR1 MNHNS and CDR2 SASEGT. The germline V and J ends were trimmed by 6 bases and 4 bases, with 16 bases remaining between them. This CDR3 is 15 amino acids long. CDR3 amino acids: CASREPGRSYNEQFF. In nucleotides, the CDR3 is TGTGCCAGCAGAGAACCAGGGCGCTCGTACAATGAGCAGTTCTTC.

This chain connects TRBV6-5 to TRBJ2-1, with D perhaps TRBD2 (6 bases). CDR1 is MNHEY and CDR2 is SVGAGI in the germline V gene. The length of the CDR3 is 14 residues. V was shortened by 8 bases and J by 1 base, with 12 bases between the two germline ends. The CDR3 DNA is TGTGCCAGCCAAAGCGGGTTTTCCTACAATGAGCAGTTCTTC. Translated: CASQSGFSYNEQFF.

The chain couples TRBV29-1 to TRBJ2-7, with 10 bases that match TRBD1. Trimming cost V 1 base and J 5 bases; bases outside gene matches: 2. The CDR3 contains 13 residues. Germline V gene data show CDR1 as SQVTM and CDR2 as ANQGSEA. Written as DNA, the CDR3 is TGCAGCGTTGAAGGGGACAGGGGACACGAGCAGTACTTC. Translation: CSVEGDRGHEQYF.

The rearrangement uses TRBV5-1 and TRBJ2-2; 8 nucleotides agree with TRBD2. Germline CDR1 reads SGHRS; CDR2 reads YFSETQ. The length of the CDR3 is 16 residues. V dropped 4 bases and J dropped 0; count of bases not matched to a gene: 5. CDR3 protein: CASSRQLAANTGELFF. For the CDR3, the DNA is TGCGCCAGCAGCAGACAACTAGCGGCGAACACCGGGGAGCTGTTTTTT.

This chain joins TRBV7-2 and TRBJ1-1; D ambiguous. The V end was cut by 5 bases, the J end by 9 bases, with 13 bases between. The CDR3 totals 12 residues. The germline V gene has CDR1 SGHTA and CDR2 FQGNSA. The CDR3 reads CASSRPGGKAFF. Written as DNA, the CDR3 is TGTGCCAGCAGCCGCCCGGGAGGAAAAGCTTTCTTT.

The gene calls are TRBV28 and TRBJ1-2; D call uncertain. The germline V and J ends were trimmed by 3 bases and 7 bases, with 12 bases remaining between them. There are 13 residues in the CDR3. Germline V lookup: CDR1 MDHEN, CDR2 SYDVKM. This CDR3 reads CASSFTRFPGYTF. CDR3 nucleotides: TGTGCCAGCAGTTTTACCAGGTTCCCTGGCTACACCTTC.

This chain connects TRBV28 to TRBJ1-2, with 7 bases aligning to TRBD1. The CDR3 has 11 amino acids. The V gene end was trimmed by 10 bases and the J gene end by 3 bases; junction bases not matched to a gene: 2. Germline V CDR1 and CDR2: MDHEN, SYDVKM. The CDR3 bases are TGTGCCATCCAGGGGGACTATGGCTACACCTTC. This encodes CAIQGDYGYTF.